The subject of this entry is one T cell receptor (beta chain). The antigen is unknown. Measured with immunoSEQ multiplex PCR; TCRdb has only the in-frame clones, and not every one. The sample has 45,000 to 55,000 clones; nearly 85% are singletons. The data derive from a study of OX40 agonist ivuxolimab in advanced cancers. The overall study: Cohort: around 83% men, mean age 60, aged roughly 20 to 79. Study-level results: Clonal expansion from baseline to week 6 occurred in both CD4+ and CD8+ T cells.

The CDR3 has 15 residues. V trimming: 4 bases; J trimming: 5 bases; junction bases outside the gene matches: 9. Germline CDR1 is SGHRS and CDR2 is YFSETQ. The sequence derives from an adult with an advanced solid tumor such as melanoma, head and neck, liver or kidney cancer. The sample was CD4+ or CD8+ T cells sorted from blood, taken in a trial of the OX40 agonist ivuxolimab. The chain combines TRBV5-1 with TRBJ1-1; TRBD1 agrees at 9 bases. CDR3 region: CASSPTGQGITEAFF. CDR3 nucleotides: TGCGCCAGCAGCCCCACCGGACAGGGGATTACTGAAGCTTTCTTT.